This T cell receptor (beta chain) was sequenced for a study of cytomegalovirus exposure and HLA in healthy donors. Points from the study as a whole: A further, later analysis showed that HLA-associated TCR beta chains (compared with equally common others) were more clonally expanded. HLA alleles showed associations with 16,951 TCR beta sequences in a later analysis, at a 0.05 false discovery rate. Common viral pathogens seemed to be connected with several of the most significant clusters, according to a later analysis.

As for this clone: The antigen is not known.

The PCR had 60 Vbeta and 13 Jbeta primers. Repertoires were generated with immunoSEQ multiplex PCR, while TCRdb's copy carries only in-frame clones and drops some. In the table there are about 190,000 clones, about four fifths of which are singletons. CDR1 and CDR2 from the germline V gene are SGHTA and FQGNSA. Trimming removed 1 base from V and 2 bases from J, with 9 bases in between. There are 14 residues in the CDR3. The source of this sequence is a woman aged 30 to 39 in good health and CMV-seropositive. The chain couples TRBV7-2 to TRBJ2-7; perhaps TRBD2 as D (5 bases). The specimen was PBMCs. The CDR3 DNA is TGTGCCAGCAGCTTAGTTCCGGGGACCTACGAGCAGTACTTC. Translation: CASSLVPGTYEQYF.